This TCR beta chain was found in a study of blood T cell repertoires in COVID-19. For the study at large: In each case, the material was cDNA or gDNA derived from T cells, B-cell-depleted T cells, or PBMCs.

Source study methods: Amplifying reference gene primers gave estimates of nucleated cell counts. Profiled with immunoSEQ multiplex PCR; TCRdb holds only in-frame clones, not every one. The DNA was the basis for D and trimming; V, J and clone size are from that table. This sample has 160,000 or so clones, with less than 90% found just once. The receptor was derived from a woman between 65 and 79 years old with acute or convalescent COVID-19. Sequenced sample: peripheral blood.

The CDR3 region has the DNA TGTGCCAGCAGCTTAGAGGCAGATAGAAGGGGCCAGTTGGGTGTCACTGAAGCTTTCTTT. Translating it yields CASSLEADRRGQLGVTEAFF. The J gene is TRBJ1-1, the V gene TRBV11-3, with TRBD1 as a possible D gene (5 bases). V was trimmed by 0 bases and J by 4 bases, leaving 27 bases between them. The length of the CDR3 is 20 residues. The germline CDR1 and CDR2 sequences are SGHNT and YENEEA.